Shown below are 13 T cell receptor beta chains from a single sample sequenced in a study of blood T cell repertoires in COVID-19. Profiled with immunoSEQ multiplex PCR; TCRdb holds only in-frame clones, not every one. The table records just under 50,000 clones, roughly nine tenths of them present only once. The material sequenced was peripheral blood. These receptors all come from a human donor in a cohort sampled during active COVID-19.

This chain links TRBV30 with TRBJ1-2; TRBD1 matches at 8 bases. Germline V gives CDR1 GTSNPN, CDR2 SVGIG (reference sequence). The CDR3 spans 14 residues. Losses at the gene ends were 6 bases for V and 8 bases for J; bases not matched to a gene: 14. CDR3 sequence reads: CACAGGHLAGGYTF. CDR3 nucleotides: TGTGCCTGTGCAGGGGGCCACCTCGCAGGCGGCTACACCTTC.

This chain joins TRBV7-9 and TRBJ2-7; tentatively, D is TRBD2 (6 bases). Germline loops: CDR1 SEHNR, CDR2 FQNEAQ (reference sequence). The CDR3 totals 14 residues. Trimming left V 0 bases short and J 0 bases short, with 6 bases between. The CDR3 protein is CASSLAGSSYEQYF. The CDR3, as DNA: TGTGCCAGCAGCTTAGCCGGGAGCTCCTACGAGCAGTACTTC.

The DNA of the CDR3 is TGTGCCAGCAGCCAGGACTTGACCCAGTACTTC. This encodes CASSQDLTQYF. The rearrangement uses TRBV4-2 and TRBJ2-5; TRBD2 is a possible D gene (5 bases). V dropped 3 bases and J dropped 7 bases, with 6 bases sitting between them. The CDR3 length is 11 residues. Germline V gene lookup returns CDR1 LGHNA and CDR2 YNFKEQ.

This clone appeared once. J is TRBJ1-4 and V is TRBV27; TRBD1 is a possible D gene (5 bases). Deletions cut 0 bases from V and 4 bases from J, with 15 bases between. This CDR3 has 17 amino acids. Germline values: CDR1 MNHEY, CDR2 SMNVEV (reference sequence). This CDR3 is CASSLSSARRGNEKLFF. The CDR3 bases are TGTGCCAGCAGTTTATCGTCGGCGAGAAGGGGTAATGAAAAACTGTTTTTT.

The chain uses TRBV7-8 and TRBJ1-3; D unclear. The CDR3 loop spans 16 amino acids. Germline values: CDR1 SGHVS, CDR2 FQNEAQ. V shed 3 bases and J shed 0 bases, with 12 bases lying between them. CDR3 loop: CASSLIRQYSGNTIYF. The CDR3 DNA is TGTGCCAGCAGCTTGATCCGACAATACTCTGGAAACACCATATATTTT.

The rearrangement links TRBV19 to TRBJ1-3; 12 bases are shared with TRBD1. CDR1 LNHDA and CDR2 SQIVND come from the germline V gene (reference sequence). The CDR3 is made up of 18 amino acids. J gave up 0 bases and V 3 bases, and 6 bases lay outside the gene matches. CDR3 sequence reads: CASSITGTGGTSGNTIYF. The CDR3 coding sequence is TGTGCCAGTAGTATCACCGGGACAGGGGGCACCTCTGGAAACACCATATATTTT.

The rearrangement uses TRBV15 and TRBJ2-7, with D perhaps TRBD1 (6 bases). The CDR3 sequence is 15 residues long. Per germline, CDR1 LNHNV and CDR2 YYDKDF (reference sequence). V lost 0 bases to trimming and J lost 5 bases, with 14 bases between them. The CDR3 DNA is TGTGCCACCAGCAGAGATCGACAGGCCCCCAACGAGCAGTACTTC. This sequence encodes CATSRDRQAPNEQYF.

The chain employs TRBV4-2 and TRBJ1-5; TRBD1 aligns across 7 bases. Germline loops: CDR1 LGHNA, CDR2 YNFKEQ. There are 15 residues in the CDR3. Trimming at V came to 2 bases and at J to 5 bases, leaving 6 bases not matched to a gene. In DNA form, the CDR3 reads TGTGCCAGCAGCCAATGGGACAGCGATGATCAGCCCCAGCATTTT. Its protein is CASSQWDSDDQPQHF.

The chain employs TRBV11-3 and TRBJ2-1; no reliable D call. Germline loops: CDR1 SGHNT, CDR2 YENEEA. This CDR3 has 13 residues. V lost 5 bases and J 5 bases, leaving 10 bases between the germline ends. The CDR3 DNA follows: TGTGCCAGCAGCAGAGGCGGAAACAATGAGCAGTTCTTC. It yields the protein CASSRGGNNEQFF.

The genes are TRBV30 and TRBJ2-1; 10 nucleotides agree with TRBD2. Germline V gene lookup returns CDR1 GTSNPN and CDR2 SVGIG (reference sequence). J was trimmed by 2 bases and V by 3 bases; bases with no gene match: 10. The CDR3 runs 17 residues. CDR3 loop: CAWRASGSLGTYNEQFF. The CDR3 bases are TGTGCCTGGAGGGCTAGCGGGAGTCTCGGAACCTACAATGAGCAGTTCTTC. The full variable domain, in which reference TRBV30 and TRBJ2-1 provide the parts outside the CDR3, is SQTIHQWPATLVQPVGSPLSLECTVEGTSNPNLYWYRQAAGRGLQLLFYSVGIGQISSEVPQNLSASRPQDRQFILSSKKLLLSDSGFYLCAWRASGSLGTYNEQFFGPGTRLTVL.

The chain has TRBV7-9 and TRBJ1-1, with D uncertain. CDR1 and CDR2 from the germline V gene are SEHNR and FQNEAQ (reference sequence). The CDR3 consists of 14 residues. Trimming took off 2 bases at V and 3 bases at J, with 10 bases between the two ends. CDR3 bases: TGTGCCAGCAGCTTACAGGTGATGGACACTGAAGCTTTCTTT. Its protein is CASSLQVMDTEAFF.

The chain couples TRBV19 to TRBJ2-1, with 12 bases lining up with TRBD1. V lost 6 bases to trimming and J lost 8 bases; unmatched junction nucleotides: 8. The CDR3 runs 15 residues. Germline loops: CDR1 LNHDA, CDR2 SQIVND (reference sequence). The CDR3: CASSDPGQGADEQFF. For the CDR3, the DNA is TGTGCCAGTAGCGACCCGGGACAGGGGGCTGATGAGCAGTTCTTC.

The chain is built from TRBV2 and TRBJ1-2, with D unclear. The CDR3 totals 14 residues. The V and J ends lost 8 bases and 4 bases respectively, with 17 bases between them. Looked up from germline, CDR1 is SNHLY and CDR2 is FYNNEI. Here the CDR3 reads CASYPLSDTYGYTF. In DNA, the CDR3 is TGTGCCAGCTATCCTTTGTCAGATACCTATGGCTACACCTTC.